This T cell receptor (beta chain) is from a study of T cell changes during pregnancy in multiple sclerosis. The repertoire was sequenced with immunoSEQ multiplex PCR; TCRdb's copy has only in-frame clones and lacks some. The table shows some 37,000 clones, with about 90% occurring only once. Trimming took 2 bases from V and 7 from J, leaving 14 bases between them. Germline V gives CDR1 MNHNS, CDR2 SASEGT. The CDR3 extends over 14 amino acids. The starting material was CD4+ T cells from peripheral blood mononuclear cells, obtained after pregnancy. The receptor was derived from a female donor in good health, enrolled as a control in a pregnancy study. The rearrangement uses TRBV6-1 and TRBJ1-2, with D possibly TRBD1 on 5 matching bases. The CDR3 coding sequence is TGTGCCAGCAGTGAACTCCAGGGTTATCCTGGCTACACCTTC. Translating it yields CASSELQGYPGYTF.